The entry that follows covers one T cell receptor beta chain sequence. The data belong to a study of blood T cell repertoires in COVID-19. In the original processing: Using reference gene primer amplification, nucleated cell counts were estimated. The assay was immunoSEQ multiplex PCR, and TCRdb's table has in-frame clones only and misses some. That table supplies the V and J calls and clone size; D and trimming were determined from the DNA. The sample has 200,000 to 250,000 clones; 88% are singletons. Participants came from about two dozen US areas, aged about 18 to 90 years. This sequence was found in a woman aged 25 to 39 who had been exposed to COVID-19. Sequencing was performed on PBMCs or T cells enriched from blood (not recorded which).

For the CDR3, the DNA is TGTGCCAGCAGTATGCAGACAGCTAACTATGGCTACACCTTC. Its protein is CASSMQTANYGYTF. The chain employs TRBV6-5 and TRBJ1-2, with D tentatively TRBD1 (5 bases). Per germline, CDR1 MNHEY and CDR2 SVGAGI. CDR3 length: 14 amino acids. Trimming pared 5 bases from V and 0 bases from J, leaving 10 bases between.